This T cell receptor beta chain derives from a study of OX40 agonist ivuxolimab in advanced cancers. Study at large: Patients treated during dose escalation were battling hepatocellular carcinoma, melanoma, renal cell or head and neck cancer. It was permissible to have had prior anti-PD-1, anti-PD-L1 or anti-CTLA-4 therapy, and less than 45% had some.

Findings and limits, study-wide: Still undetermined is the antigen specificity of the expanded peripheral T cells. Partial responders at 0.1-3.0 mg/kg had among the lowest clonal expansion.

Germline CDR1 reads SGHAT; CDR2 reads FQDESV (reference sequence). This CDR3 comprises 15 residues. V lost 4 bases to trimming and J lost 0 bases; unmatched junction nucleotides: 2. On this clone: As yet, its antigen is unknown.

The table came from immunoSEQ multiplex PCR; TCRdb's copy has only in-frame clones and leaves some out. The sample gives under 45,000 clones, 84% of which show up once; 1.5% to 2% is in the top ten. The sequence was obtained from an adult with an advanced solid tumor such as melanoma, head and neck, liver or kidney cancer. Sample: CD4+ or CD8+ T cells sorted from blood, taken in a trial of the OX40 agonist ivuxolimab. The chain is built from TRBV11-1 and TRBJ2-2; 7 nucleotides align to TRBD1. The DNA of the CDR3 is TGTGCCAGCAGCTGGGACAGTTCGAACACCGGGGAGCTGTTTTTT. Its protein product is CASSWDSSNTGELFF.